These T cell receptor beta chains were read from a single sample in a study of immunodeficiency. Profiled with immunoSEQ multiplex PCR; TCRdb holds only in-frame clones, not every one. The sample consists of 4,000 or so clones, under 95% of them appearing once. Sequencing was carried out using CD4+ T cells from blood. These receptors all stem from a human donor in good health. CDR3s include the opening cysteine and the closing phenylalanine or tryptophan. The D gene is left open where the match is weak. Clone size is shown for a subset of rows, as once, few, many or a class of expanded clone.

>TRBJ1-3|NA|NA|TRBV2
CASSGGNTIYF
TGTGCCAGCAGCGGTGGAAACACCATATATTTT
>TRBJ2-2|NA|NA|TRBV15
CATSRTTGELFF
TGTGCCACCAGCAGGACGACCGGGGAGCTGTTTTTT
>TRBJ2-5|TRBD2|NA|TRBV19
CASTLAGASGETQYF
TGTGCCAGTACGCTAGCGGGGGCTAGCGGGGAGACCCAGTACTTC
>TRBJ1-2|NA|NA|TRBV25-1
CASSEVRGYTF
TGTGCCAGCAGTGAAGTTCGGGGCTACACCTTC
>TRBJ1-2|NA|once|TRBV5-8
CASSQTNYGYTF
TGTGCCAGCAGTCAGACAAACTATGGCTACACCTTC
>TRBJ2-1|TRBD1|NA|TRBV19
CATRRTGDYNEQFF
TGTGCCACCCGACGGACAGGCGACTACAATGAGCAGTTCTTC
>TRBJ2-3|NA|NA|TRBV28
CASRASADTQYF
TGTGCCAGCAGGGCTAGCGCGGATACGCAGTATTTT
>TRBJ1-1|TRBD1|NA|TRBV7-3
CASSQGATEAFF
TGTGCCAGCAGCCAGGGGGCGACTGAAGCTTTCTTT
>TRBJ2-4|TRBD2|NA|TRBV28
CASSPRASGRALAKNIQYF
TGTGCCAGCAGTCCCCGGGCTAGCGGGAGGGCCCTCGCCAAAAACATTCAGTACTTC
>TRBJ2-3|TRBD1|NA|TRBV18
CASSPRSGGSDTQYF
TGTGCCAGCTCACCAAGGTCAGGGGGCTCAGATACGCAGTATTTT
>TRBJ2-3|TRBD2|once|TRBV9
CASSALTSGDTQYF
TGTGCCAGCAGCGCTCTGACTAGCGGGGATACGCAGTATTTT
>TRBJ2-7|NA|NA|TRBV18
CASSPDGGDEQYF
TGTGCCAGCTCACCAGACGGGGGCGACGAGCAGTACTTC
>TRBJ1-1|TRBD1|NA|TRBV7-9
CASSSSPTRGLGTEAFF
TGTGCCAGCAGCTCCTCGCCCACCAGGGGGCTGGGCACTGAAGCTTTCTTT
>TRBJ2-7|TRBD1|NA|TRBV6-1
CASSFQGASSYEQYF
TGTGCCAGCAGTTTTCAGGGGGCAAGCTCCTACGAGCAGTACTTC
>TRBJ1-3|TRBD1|NA|TRBV5-6
CASSFDRVTGNTIYF
TGTGCCAGCAGCTTCGACAGGGTAACTGGAAACACCATATATTTT
>TRBJ2-7|NA|NA|TRBV6-5
CASSYSFRSYEQYF
TGTGCCAGCAGTTATTCGTTCAGGTCCTACGAGCAGTACTTC
>TRBJ1-2|NA|NA|TRBV15
CATSREGGVGKNYGYTF
TGTGCCACCAGCAGAGAGGGTGGGGTTGGGAAAAACTATGGCTACACCTTC
>TRBJ2-2|NA|NA|TRBV7-9
CASSLTQHRLTGELFF
TGTGCCAGCAGCTTGACCCAACACCGACTCACCGGGGAGCTGTTTTTT
>TRBJ2-3|TRBD1|NA|TRBV3-1/TRBV3-2
CASSQVPGTGRNTQYF
TGTGCCAGCAGCCAAGTCCCCGGGACAGGGAGGAATACGCAGTATTTT
>TRBJ2-3|TRBD1|NA|TRBV30
CAWSVQGGDTQYF
TGTGCCTGGAGTGTACAGGGGGGAGATACGCAGTATTTT
>TRBJ1-2|NA|NA|TRBV2
CASSEVVGRSDYGYTF
TGTGCCAGCAGTGAAGTGGTGGGACGGTCGGACTATGGCTACACCTTC
>TRBJ2-5|NA|NA|TRBV5-4
CASSSLTKQETQYF
TGTGCCAGCAGCTCCTTGACTAAGCAAGAGACCCAGTACTTC
>TRBJ2-7|TRBD2|NA|TRBV6-2/TRBV6-3
CASSSAGGGTYEQYF
TGTGCCAGCAGTTCAGCGGGGGGAGGCACCTACGAGCAGTACTTC
>TRBJ1-5|TRBD1|NA|TRBV3-1/TRBV3-2
CASSQAGQGAKNQPQHF
TGTGCCAGCAGCCAAGCGGGACAGGGGGCGAAGAATCAGCCCCAGCATTTT
>TRBJ1-2|NA|NA|TRBV4-1
CASSQERGWTVGYTF
TGCGCCAGCAGCCAAGAGCGAGGTTGGACAGTTGGCTACACCTTC
>TRBJ2-5|TRBD2|NA|TRBV3-1/TRBV3-2
CASSQDWFGGGAETQYF
TGTGCCAGCAGCCAAGATTGGTTCGGCGGGGGGGCAGAGACCCAGTACTTC
>TRBJ2-7|NA|once|TRBV6-6
CASSYIGSSYEQYF
TGTGCCAGCAGTTACATCGGGAGCTCCTACGAGCAGTACTTC